This TCR beta chain stems from a study of blood T cell repertoires in COVID-19. The wider study: Sample material is recorded as cDNA or gDNA derived from T cells, B-cell-depleted T cells, or PBMCs.

Repertoires were generated with immunoSEQ multiplex PCR, while TCRdb's copy carries only in-frame clones and drops some. The table records 200,000 to 250,000 clones, around 86% of them present only once. A few counts support this clone. From germline, CDR1 is LNHDA and CDR2 SQIVND (reference sequence). This CDR3 has 16 residues. With 5 bases clipped from V and 1 base from J, the junction kept 3 bases outside the gene matches. The J gene is TRBJ2-5, the V gene TRBV19; TRBD2 matches 14 bases. The sequenced sample consisted of peripheral blood. This receptor was obtained from a woman aged 30 to 39 who had recovered from COVID-19. CDR3 protein: CASSQGLAGGQETQYF. The DNA of the CDR3 is TGTGCCAGTAGTCAAGGACTAGCGGGGGGCCAAGAGACCCAGTACTTC.